Listed below are T cell receptor beta chains from one sample, sequenced in a study of blood T cell repertoires in COVID-19. Measured with immunoSEQ multiplex PCR; TCRdb has only the in-frame clones, and not every one. The profile shows 150,000 to 170,000 clones, 75% to 80% of them singletons. Input material: peripheral blood. Receptor source: an elderly man with acute or convalescent COVID-19. Each CDR3 is given without its conserved first and last residue. Fields, in order: CDR3 length, clone size, V gene, J gene, CDR3 protein. Some rows have no size entry. The others give once, few or many, or a class for an expanded clone.

>13|-|TRBV7-2|TRBJ2-3
ASSLSGGPPDTQY
>11|-|TRBV10-1|TRBJ1-2
ASSAGAIYGYT
>12|-|TRBV4-2|TRBJ2-5
ASSQDTGVKTQY
>17|few|TRBV7-6|TRBJ1-5
ASSFPAGGSGGTNQPQH
>13|-|TRBV18|TRBJ2-7
ASSPTSGGDYEQY
>9|once|TRBV3-1/TRBV3-2|TRBJ1-2
ASRRDSRYT
>12|-|TRBV4-1|TRBJ2-1
ASSLQDNLGEQF
>9|-|TRBV20-1|TRBJ1-2
SARGAGGYT
>14|-|TRBV11-3|TRBJ1-3
ASPKDRRGHGNTIY
>13|few|TRBV5-8|TRBJ2-7
ASSWSGQGTYEQY
>14|-|TRBV18|TRBJ1-3
ASSPATGAVGNTIY
>17|-|TRBV5-1|TRBJ2-2
ASSLWGLAGGPGTGELF
>16|-|TRBV29-1|TRBJ1-4
SVVNRVGATATNEKLF
>12|-|TRBV6-5|TRBJ2-1
ASPGWPPGNEQF
>12|-|TRBV7-9|TRBJ1-2
ASSHAQVNYGYT